This TCR beta chain was captured by sequencing in a study of regulatory T cells in long-lasting Graves disease (dated by TCRdb to about 2021). Context from the whole study: In the newly diagnosed Graves' disease group, patients had been taking antithyroid drugs for less than 3 months. Patients with persistent Graves' disease were compared with patients with newly diagnosed Graves' disease using TCR sequencing and RNA sequencing of peripheral blood. The study was registered as a clinical trial and conducted in China. A total of 33 samples were covered by TCR sequencing, comprising about 13 persistent and some 20 newly diagnosed Graves' disease patients.

Results and caveats for the whole study, not just this receptor: Persistent disease showed preferential use of TRBV28, TRBJ1-2 and TRBJ2-5, whereas newly diagnosed disease favored TRBV20-1 and TRBJ2-1. Sequencing and analysis were limited to the TCR beta chain. Peripheral blood alone was examined, since thyroid tissue, which constituted the primary lesion, could not be accessed. The small sample size was acknowledged by the authors as a limitation that may reduce accuracy. More public clonotypes were shared among persistent patients (under 3,000) than among newly diagnosed patients (just under 1,000). Compared with newly diagnosed patients, persistent Graves' disease patients had lower TCR Shannon entropy and fewer highly expanded clones, which suggests clonal expansion.

The method behind the library was multiplex PCR. TCRdb names Illumina HiSeq 4000 as the instrument used. CDR3 regions were amplified by Arm-PCR with iRepertoire HTBI primers to construct TCR beta libraries. Gel purification was performed on PCR products prior to sequencing. As for how the authors treated the data: Across samples, 60 to 75 TRBV and 13 to 15 TRBJ segments were identified and used for gene usage analysis of CDR3 amino acid clonotypes. Filtered high-quality paired reads were merged into contigs using COPE and FqMerger. BLAST was used to align contigs to the IMGT TRBV, TRBD and TRBJ reference genes, and CDR3 was defined following IMGT. Any clonotype with a frequency above 0.1% was classified as a highly expanded clone. Repertoire diversity was measured by Shannon entropy, and V-J evenness by the Gini coefficient. Clonotypes shared by more than one individual were considered public. TCRdb applied fastp at Q25 and MiXCR to the public reads, then kept only in-frame beta chains. Each entry is one CDR3 protein sequence, shown with its most common DNA and genes. TCRdb, not the authors, supplied the V and J calls. This sample has 540,000 or so distinct CDR3 sequences in its table, and roughly 14% of those were observed once. The ten largest clones represent roughly 10% of the sample.

This clonotype appeared many times. Its cognate antigen has yet to be identified. Per-base qualities were not stored, and no clone one base away is much larger. The time point tag for this specimen amounts to: newly diagnosed GD, antithyroid drugs for less than 3 months. For both TCR sequencing and RNA sequencing, RNA was extracted from PBMCs using TRIzol. Graves' disease was diagnosed according to American Thyroid Association guidelines. Recruitment of patients was carried out at an endocrinology department in Xi'an, China. From each patient, around 9.3 milliliters of peripheral blood was collected into an EDTA anticoagulant tube. Ficoll Paque Plus density gradient separation was used to isolate PBMCs, and no additional T cell sorting was done. RNA quality was checked with an Agilent 2100 Bioanalyzer and agarose gel, and concentration with a NanoDrop 2000. The cysteine opens and the phenylalanine closes a CDR3 of 14 amino acids. The retained sequence is limited to the CDR3, 42 bases, with the frame set at the first base. Based on the germline V gene, the CDR1 and CDR2 sequences are MGHDK and SYGVNS. V is shortened by 10 bases, J by 7 bases, and the region joining them spans 22 bases.

The sample also formed part of further work on T cells in Graves' hyperthyroidism and ophthalmopathy. As noted in the second study: A patient counted as having stable Graves' hyperthyroidism if no progression to ophthalmopathy occurred over 18 months of follow-up. The hyperthyroidism patients were between 18 and 65 years old and newly diagnosed, with a disease duration of less than 2 months. Exclusion was applied to patients with uncontrolled infections, other autoimmune diseases, pregnancy or lactation. Clinical symptoms, serum thyroxine and TRAb, thyroid ultrasound, and orbital computed tomography formed the basis for the diagnoses. The first round of RT-PCR for the TCR CDR3 was performed with the HTBI primer set and the Qiagen OneStep RT-PCR kit. Blood samples also contained most of the expanded thyroid clonotypes (frequency above 0.001), which suggests that blood repertoires may reflect thyroid immune responses. Ophthalmopathy was separated from stable hyperthyroidism by a 13 V-J signature model, with about 88% sensitivity and about 81% specificity obtained in cross-validation and 80%/75% obtained in testing. During validation, the model predicted progression to ophthalmopathy a median of around six months ahead of onset, with approximately 71% sensitivity and 72% to 80% specificity. To identify TCR V-J signatures that set the groups apart, the researchers used a discovery cohort of more than 95 patients, made up of under 45 with Graves' ophthalmopathy and around 58 with stable Graves' hyperthyroidism. Whether ophthalmopathy could be predicted prospectively was tested in an independent validation cohort made up of 18 hyperthyroidism patients plus 17 patients who later progressed to ophthalmopathy. The 90 to 100 discovery patients were randomly split 7:3 into training and test sets. In addition, the study compared T-cell repertoires in thyroid tissue and in blood from several Graves' hyperthyroidism patients. Once sampling was done, hyperthyroidism patients were given methimazole at a starting dose of 30 mg daily, whereas ophthalmopathy patients were given high-dose intravenous methylprednisolone. Libraries were constructed in a second round of multiplex PCR, after which size selection and purification were performed. Libraries were sequenced paired-end with 100 bp reads on an Illumina HiSeq2000. SOAPnuke was used to process the raw data, throwing out any read that contained adapters or uncalled bases, had a mean Phred below 15, or lacked an exact constant-primer or identifier match. High-quality paired reads were merged with COPE v1.2.5, and unique nucleotide sequences were defined as clonotypes. MiTCR v1.1 was used to align the clonotypes against IMGT TRBV, TRBD and TRBJ reference segments. Only V-J combinations with frequency above 0.0001, covering about 99% of repertoires, were analysed. A TCS score was defined as the ratio between F50 (clonal expansion) and ExV (chaos), using BLOSUM62-based TCRdist between CDR3 peptides within each V-J. Welch's t-statistics and random forest reduced roughly 500 V-J features to about 13, which were used in a naive Bayes classifier (R e1071). Sample size was not statistically predetermined, and investigators were not blinded to group allocation. According to the paper, TCR Vbeta CDR3 sequencing was carried out on about 140 peripheral blood samples, which came from fewer than 50 ophthalmopathy, 75 or so hyperthyroidism and roughly 17 progressor patients.

The sample consisted of peripheral blood mononuclear cells (PBMCs), taken at new diagnosis, from a patient treated with antithyroid drugs. This TCR came from a man aged 30 to 45 with Graves disease. Donor details come from another sample of the same person, matched by shared clones. Recombination connected TRBV25-1 to TRBJ1-1; the D segment could be TRBD1, given 5 matching bases. The CDR3 amino acid sequence is: CATTPQGLLGEAFF. The DNA sequence reads TGTGCCACCACGCCTCAGGGTTTATTAGGTGAAGCTTTCTTT.